Sequencing of this T cell receptor beta chain was carried out in a study of blood T cells in healthy people across ages. About this clonotype itself: Its antigen is still unknown.

Total RNA, at least 6 micrograms per sample, was extracted from PBMCs. Next came a second PCR, run for about 6 to 11 cycles, which used a sample-barcoded 5' primer along with a J-beta primer mix. TCRdb fed the 5' RACE reads into MiXCR, producing one record per CDR3 protein. The sample contains some 1.7 million distinct CDR3 sequences, roughly 27% of which appear only once. The study, taken as a whole, reports: Strongly correlated with naive T cell percentage was TCR beta diversity. The long-lived group displayed more naive CD4+ cells, plus higher diversity, than the aged donors did. A roughly linear fall in TCR beta diversity per million T cells was seen with increasing age.

CDR3 length: 13 amino acids. Trimming took 7 bases from V and 7 from J, leaving 11 bases between them. CDR1 and CDR2 from the germline V gene are ENHRY and SYGVKD. Sequenced input: blood. The origin of this receptor is a woman in her thirties in good health. The chain employs TRBV10-3 and TRBJ1-6; no clear D gene. In DNA form, the CDR3 reads TGTGCCATCAAAGGGAGCGGCAATTCACCCCTCCACTTT. The encoded protein is CAIKGSGNSPLHF.